The 16 T cell receptor beta chains below were found in one sample sequenced in a study of blood T cell repertoires in COVID-19. TCRdb keeps only in-frame clones here, not all; method: immunoSEQ multiplex PCR. The profile shows about 210,000 clones, about 83% of them singletons. Sequenced sample: peripheral blood. The receptor source for this set is a woman between 45 and 65 years old with acute or convalescent COVID-19.

The chain carries TRBV12-3 or TRBV12-4 and TRBJ2-5; D remains unclear. The CDR3 contains 13 residues. V lost 6 bases to trimming and J lost 5 bases, with 13 bases between them. CDR3 in DNA: TGTGCCAGCAGCGATGTTTTGAGGGAGACCCAGTACTTC. This encodes CASSDVLRETQYF.

The genes are TRBV5-8 and TRBJ2-3; 8 bases line up with TRBD1. The CDR3 runs 16 residues. With V trimmed by 0 bases and J by 5 bases, 8 bases remained unmatched. Germline V gene lookup returns CDR1 SGHTS and CDR2 YDEGEE. CDR3 coding DNA: TGTGCCAGCAGCTTGGCGCAGGGGGCGCGAATAGATACGCAGTATTTT. It specifies CASSLAQGARIDTQYF.

The table lists this clone with a count of one. V is TRBV5-4 and J is TRBJ1-4; 10 bases align to TRBD1. J was trimmed by 4 bases and V by 3 bases; bases with no gene match: 6. This CDR3 contains 16 residues. Germline V gives CDR1 SGHNT, CDR2 YYREEE (reference sequence). The CDR3, as DNA: TGTGCCAGCAGCTCAGGACAGGGGGGACGTAATGAAAAACTGTTTTTT. Translating it yields CASSSGQGGRNEKLFF.

By sample fraction, this clone is medium-sized. The gene calls are TRBV6-1 and TRBJ1-5, with D possibly matching TRBD1 (5 bases). The germline V gene encodes CDR1 MNHNS and CDR2 SASEGT. The CDR3 is made up of 14 amino acids. V lost 3 bases and J 2 bases, leaving 8 bases between the germline ends. The CDR3 protein is CASSELGGNQPQHF. DNA of the CDR3: TGTGCCAGCAGTGAGCTAGGGGGCAATCAGCCCCAGCATTTT.

The chain uses TRBV18 and TRBJ1-1, with 8 positions matching TRBD1. Germline V lookup: CDR1 KGHSH, CDR2 LQKENI. The CDR3 length is 14 residues. V lost 3 bases to trimming and J lost 1 base; unmatched junction nucleotides: 1. CDR3 region: CASSPTGENTEAFF. CDR3 DNA sequence: TGTGCCAGCTCACCGACAGGGGAGAACACTGAAGCTTTCTTT. Based on the CDR3 plus reference TRBV18 and TRBJ1-1, the full variable domain is NAGVMQNPRHLVRRRGQEARLRCSPMKGHSHVYWYRQLPEEGLKFMVYLQKENIIDESGMPKERFSAEFPKEGPSILRIQQVVRGDSAAYFCASSPTGENTEAFFGQGTRLTVV.

V is TRBV18 and J is TRBJ2-1; 7 positions match TRBD1. After removal of 6 bases from V and 1 base from J, the junction contained 12 bases not matched to a gene. Per germline, CDR1 KGHSH and CDR2 LQKENI. This CDR3 spans 17 amino acids. In DNA, the CDR3 is TGTGCCAGCTCCCAAGACAGGGACCGGAGGTCCTACAATGAGCAGTTCTTC. Amino acids: CASSQDRDRRSYNEQFF.

The rearrangement links TRBV10-3 to TRBJ2-5; possibly TRBD1 for D (6 bases). The CDR3 spans 13 residues. The germline V gene encodes CDR1 ENHRY and CDR2 SYGVKD. V shed 7 bases and J shed 2 bases, with 11 bases lying between them. This CDR3 is CAINNREQETQYF. CDR3 nucleotide sequence: TGTGCCATCAATAACAGGGAACAAGAGACCCAGTACTTC.

The rearrangement uses TRBV3-1 (or the pseudogene TRBV3-2) and TRBJ1-3, with TRBD1 matching 8 bases. Germline V lookup: CDR1 LGHDT, CDR2 YNNKEL (reference sequence). Losses at the gene ends were 5 bases for V and 4 bases for J; bases not matched to a gene: 7. The CDR3 consists of 15 residues. CDR3 bases: TGTGCCAGCAGCACATGGACAGGGTCCGGAAACACCATATATTTT. It is translated as CASSTWTGSGNTIYF.

The chain employs TRBV27 and TRBJ2-3, with 9 nucleotides matching TRBD2. With V trimmed by 4 bases and J by 0 bases, 5 bases remained unmatched. This CDR3 has 16 amino acids. The germline V gene has CDR1 MNHEY and CDR2 SMNVEV (reference sequence). CDR3 nucleotides: TGTGCCAGCAGTTCCCTAGCGGGAACCAGCACAGATACGCAGTATTTT. Translated: CASSSLAGTSTDTQYF.

This chain joins TRBV4-2 and TRBJ2-2; 8 bases match TRBD2. This CDR3 is built from 17 residues. V was clipped by 0 bases and J by 2 bases; unmatched bases: 5. Germline CDR1 reads LGHNA; CDR2 reads YNFKEQ. Written as DNA, the CDR3 is TGTGCCAGCAGCCAAGATCAAACTAGCGGTAACACCGGGGAGCTGTTTTTT. Protein: CASSQDQTSGNTGELFF.

The chain links TRBV19 to TRBJ1-5; possibly TRBD1 for D (5 bases). The V gene's germline CDR1 is LNHDA and CDR2 SQIVND (reference sequence). V lost 7 bases, J lost 0 bases, and 10 bases lay in between. The CDR3 runs 14 residues. CDR3 nucleotide sequence: TGTGCCAGTATGAAGGACAATAGCAATCAGCCCCAGCATTTT. This sequence encodes CASMKDNSNQPQHF.

V is TRBV27 and J is TRBJ1-2; TRBD1 aligns across 8 bases. This CDR3 is built from 16 residues. Germline V gene data show CDR1 as MNHEY and CDR2 as SMNVEV (reference sequence). Trimming took 6 bases from V and 3 from J; bases not matched to a gene: 12. The CDR3 loop is CASRNPRTGWDYGYTF. For the CDR3, the DNA is TGTGCCAGCAGAAATCCCCGGACAGGGTGGGACTATGGCTACACCTTC.

The V gene is TRBV27, the J gene TRBJ2-1, with TRBD1 matching 7 bases. Germline loops: CDR1 MNHEY, CDR2 SMNVEV (reference sequence). After removal of 4 bases from V and 10 bases from J, the junction contained 16 bases not matched to a gene. This CDR3 has 16 amino acids. The CDR3 nucleotides read TGTGCCAGCAGTTACAGGGGTCCGAGAGGGGTCGAGGAGCAGTTCTTC. It encodes CASSYRGPRGVEEQFF.

This chain uses TRBV28 with TRBJ2-1, with D unclear. Looked up from germline, CDR1 is MDHEN and CDR2 is SYDVKM. V shed 3 bases and J shed 2 bases, with 11 bases lying between them. This CDR3 has 15 residues. The CDR3 bases are TGTGCCAGCAGTTTTAGCCTTCTACCCTACAATGAGCAGTTCTTC. As protein: CASSFSLLPYNEQFF.

The rearrangement uses TRBV5-1 and TRBJ1-1; no firm D call. The V end lost 4 bases, the J end lost 10 bases, and 17 bases lay between the germline ends. This CDR3 comprises 13 residues. Germline CDR1 reads SGHRS; CDR2 reads YFSETQ. CDR3 sequence: CASSLQTADVAFF. The CDR3 DNA follows: TGCGCCAGCAGCCTACAAACAGCGGATGTAGCTTTCTTT.

J is TRBJ2-5 and V is TRBV4-1; D is possibly TRBD1 (6 bases). The V end was cut by 5 bases, the J end by 2 bases, with 18 bases between. The CDR3 totals 16 residues. Germline V gives CDR1 MGHRA, CDR2 YSYEKL. CDR3 nucleotides: TGCGCCAGCAGCTCCCCCACCGGCAGGGGACAAGAGACCCAGTACTTC. Translation gives CASSSPTGRGQETQYF.